These T cell receptor beta chains were read from a single sample in a study of T cells in Graves' hyperthyroidism and ophthalmopathy. TCRdb ran MiXCR on the multiplex PCR reads and lists one entry per CDR3 protein. Of fewer than 650,000 distinct CDR3 sequences in the sample, about 15% are singletons; the top ten hold 5.5% to 7.5%. Input material: blood. The receptors stem from a woman between 25 and 40 years old with Graves' hyperthyroidism that later progressed to Graves' ophthalmopathy. The CDR3 runs from the conserved cysteine through the conserved F or W. The D gene is left open where the match is weak. For some rows the clone size is stated as once, few or many, or as a class when expanded; others skip it.

V gene: TRBV3-1; D gene: TRBD2; J gene: TRBJ2-1; clone size: -; CDR3 DNA: TGTGCCAGCAGCCCTCTATCGAGCGGGAGTAACGTCAATGAGCAGTTCTTC; CDR3 protein: CASSPLSSGSNVNEQFF
V gene: TRBV10-3; D gene: -; J gene: TRBJ2-1; clone size: many; CDR3 DNA: TGTGCCACAGGACCAGGCGGGACTTTTTACAATGAGCAGTTCTTC; CDR3 protein: CATGPGGTFYNEQFF
V gene: TRBV30; D gene: -; J gene: TRBJ1-1; clone size: many; CDR3 DNA: TGTGCCTGGAGCCCCGGACAGTTGAACACTGAAGCTTTCTTT; CDR3 protein: CAWSPGQLNTEAFF
V gene: TRBV18; D gene: -; J gene: TRBJ1-6; clone size: few; CDR3 DNA: TGTGCCAGCTCACCATTTACAACGGGGGACTATAATTCACCCCTCCACTTT; CDR3 protein: CASSPFTTGDYNSPLHF
V gene: TRBV29-1; D gene: -; J gene: TRBJ2-5; clone size: few; CDR3 DNA: TGCAGCGCACAAGAGGGACCTCAAGAGACCCAGTACTTC; CDR3 protein: CSAQEGPQETQYF
V gene: TRBV20-1; D gene: -; J gene: TRBJ2-2; clone size: few; CDR3 DNA: TGCAGTGCTAGTGAAACAGGGTTCACCGGGGAGCTGTTTTTT; CDR3 protein: CSASETGFTGELFF
V gene: TRBV6-1; D gene: -; J gene: TRBJ1-6; clone size: few; CDR3 DNA: TGTGCCAGCAGCCTCGGGCCTTTCTCAGATTCACCCCTCCACTTT; CDR3 protein: CASSLGPFSDSPLHF
V gene: TRBV28; D gene: -; J gene: TRBJ1-6; clone size: many; CDR3 DNA: TGTGCCAGCAGTCCTTCATTTAATCTCGGGCCCCTCCACTTT; CDR3 protein: CASSPSFNLGPLHF
V gene: TRBV7-3; D gene: -; J gene: TRBJ1-6; clone size: many; CDR3 DNA: TGTGCCAAGACGGCAGCCTATAATTCACCCCTCCACTTT; CDR3 protein: CAKTAAYNSPLHF
V gene: TRBV5-4; D gene: TRBD2; J gene: TRBJ2-1; clone size: few; CDR3 DNA: TGTGCCAGCAGCTTGGAGGGGGGGGGACTAGCGGGAGGGGTCTACAATGAGCAGTTCTTC; CDR3 protein: CASSLEGGGLAGGVYNEQFF
V gene: TRBV24-1; D gene: -; J gene: TRBJ1-5; clone size: many; CDR3 DNA: TGTGCCACCAGTGACGGATATAGCAATCAGCCCCAGCATTTT; CDR3 protein: CATSDGYSNQPQHF
V gene: TRBV7-9; D gene: -; J gene: TRBJ1-3; clone size: many; CDR3 DNA: TGTGCCAGCAGCTCCACTAACCTCCCTGGAAACACCATATATTTT; CDR3 protein: CASSSTNLPGNTIYF
V gene: TRBV19; D gene: -; J gene: TRBJ2-7; clone size: many; CDR3 DNA: TGTGCCACGACTCAGGGGGGCAACTCCTACGAGCAGTACTTC; CDR3 protein: CATTQGGNSYEQYF
V gene: TRBV24-1; D gene: -; J gene: TRBJ2-1; clone size: few; CDR3 DNA: TGTGCCACCAGTGATTACATGACTAGCTCCTACAATGAGCAGTTCTTC; CDR3 protein: CATSDYMTSSYNEQFF
V gene: TRBV28; D gene: -; J gene: TRBJ1-1; clone size: many; CDR3 DNA: TGTGCCAGCAAATCCGGAGTAGGCACTGAAGCTTTCTTT; CDR3 protein: CASKSGVGTEAFF